Below are 9 T cell receptor beta chains sequenced from a single sample in a study of T cells in Graves' hyperthyroidism and ophthalmopathy. The source material, RNA transcripts, was used to amplify TCR beta CDR3 regions. Initially, a first-round RT-PCR of the TCR CDR3 employed the HTBI primer set. In TCRdb, the multiplex PCR reads were re-called with MiXCR into one record per CDR3 protein. The sample carries about 400,000 distinct CDR3 sequences, 15% to 18% recorded once. The specimen was blood. These receptor sequences come from a woman between 18 and 29 years old with Graves' hyperthyroidism.

This clonotype was picked up many times. V and J are TRBV18 and TRBJ1-1; the match to TRBD1 covers 8 bases. Germline CDR1 is KGHSH and CDR2 is LQKENI. J gave up 7 bases and V 1 base, and 5 bases lay outside the gene matches. The CDR3 runs 14 residues. The CDR3 protein is CASSPRRGQGEAFF. In DNA, the CDR3 is TGTGCCAGCTCACCACGCAGGGGGCAGGGTGAAGCTTTCTTT.

This clonotype showed up many times. The chain carries TRBV11-3 and TRBJ1-1, with D perhaps TRBD1 (6 bases). The CDR3 covers 13 residues. V lost 5 bases and J lost 6, with 13 bases in between. Germline lookup yields CDR1 SGHNT and CDR2 YENEEA. The CDR3 nucleotides are TGTGCCAGCAGCCAGATCACAGGGCCTGAAGCTTTCTTT. Translating it yields CASSQITGPEAFF.

This clonotype occurred many times. V is TRBV9 and J is TRBJ2-1; D may be TRBD2 (5 bases). The CDR3 contains 16 residues. The V end was cut by 3 bases, the J end by 4 bases, with 17 bases between. Germline CDR1 and CDR2: SGDLS and YYNGEE. CDR3 sequence (DNA): TGTGCCAGCAGCGCCTACGGCCTAGCCGTTTACAATGAGCAGTTCTTC. It is translated as CASSAYGLAVYNEQFF.

The V gene is TRBV4-1, the J gene TRBJ1-4, with TRBD1 matching 8 bases. Germline trimming cut 4 bases from V and 8 bases from J; bases unmatched to any gene: 12. The germline V gene has CDR1 MGHRA and CDR2 YSYEKL. The CDR3 has 16 amino acids. The DNA for the CDR3 is TGCGCCAGCAGCCTGACTCCTGGACAGGGTGGGGAAAAACTGTTTTTT. It specifies CASSLTPGQGGEKLFF.

This clonotype has ten or more counts. V usage is TRBV9 and J usage is TRBJ2-5; the D gene is possibly TRBD1 (5 bases). Trimming took off 0 bases at V and 2 bases at J, with 5 bases between the two ends. The CDR3 sequence is 13 residues long. Germline assignment: CDR1 SGDLS and CDR2 YYNGEE. For the CDR3, the DNA is TGTGCCAGCAGCGTAGACAGGCAAGAGACCCAGTACTTC. Amino acid sequence: CASSVDRQETQYF.

The sample holds many counts of this clonotype. The chain has TRBV5-1 and TRBJ2-1; D uncertain. The length of the CDR3 is 14 residues. With 8 bases removed from V and 6 bases from J, the gap between germline ends came to 18 bases. Germline lookup yields CDR1 SGHRS and CDR2 YFSETQ. DNA for the CDR3: TGCGCCAGTATGACTGAGAACGTACGCAATGAGCAGTTCTTC. Translation: CASMTENVRNEQFF.

This clonotype was counted at least ten times. The V gene is TRBV7-3, the J gene TRBJ2-1, with 11 bases matching TRBD2. The CDR3 runs to 18 residues. With 0 bases clipped from V and 7 bases from J, the junction kept 11 bases outside the gene matches. CDR1 and CDR2 from the germline V gene are SGHTA and FQGTGA. This CDR3 is CASSLTTIAGGPGNEQFF. DNA for the CDR3: TGTGCCAGCAGCTTAACCACTATAGCGGGAGGGCCGGGTAATGAGCAGTTCTTC.

This clonotype came up many times. V usage is TRBV5-1 and J usage is TRBJ2-7; 9 bases match TRBD2. The ends lost 4 bases at V and 7 bases at J; junction bases unmatched: 9. Germline values: CDR1 SGHRS, CDR2 YFSETQ. The CDR3 covers 14 residues. The CDR3 bases are TGCGCCAGCAGCCCGGGGACTAGCCTGGAAGAGCAGTACTTC. Translation: CASSPGTSLEEQYF.

This clonotype was counted a few times. Germline and junction disagree at one end, which may indicate a read error. The chain links TRBV7-9 to TRBJ1-5; 10 bases fit TRBD1. CDR3 length: 14 residues. Germline V gene lookup returns CDR1 SEHNR and CDR2 FQNEAQ (reference sequence). Written as DNA, the CDR3 is TGTGTCAGCAGTCCGGGACAGGGGTATCAGCCCCAGCATTTT. Protein sequence: CVSSPGQGYQPQHF.